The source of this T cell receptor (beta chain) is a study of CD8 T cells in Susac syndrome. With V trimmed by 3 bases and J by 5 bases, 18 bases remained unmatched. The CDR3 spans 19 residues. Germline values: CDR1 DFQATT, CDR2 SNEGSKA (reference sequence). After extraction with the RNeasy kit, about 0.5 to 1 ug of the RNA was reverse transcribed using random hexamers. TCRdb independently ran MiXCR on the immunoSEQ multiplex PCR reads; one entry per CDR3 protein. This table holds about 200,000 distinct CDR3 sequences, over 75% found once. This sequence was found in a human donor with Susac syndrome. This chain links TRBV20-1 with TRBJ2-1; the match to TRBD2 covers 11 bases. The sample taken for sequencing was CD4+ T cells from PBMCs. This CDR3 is CSARGQGTSGEKGHNEQFF. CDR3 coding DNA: TGCAGTGCTAGGGGTCAAGGGACTAGCGGAGAAAAGGGCCACAATGAGCAGTTCTTC.